The next 4 T cell receptor beta chains were all read from a single sample in a study of T cells in Graves' hyperthyroidism and ophthalmopathy. From RNA transcripts, TCR beta CDR3 regions were amplified. TCR CDR3 regions were first amplified by RT-PCR with HTBI primers. TCRdb re-called the multiplex PCR reads with MiXCR, one entry per CDR3 protein. The sample lists 500,000 to 600,000 distinct CDR3 sequences, about 46% occurring once. Sequenced material: peripheral blood or thyroid tissue (not recorded which). Source of these receptors: an adult woman with Graves' disease, either hyperthyroidism or ophthalmopathy (not recorded which).

This clonotype was recorded at least ten times. The chain combines TRBV20-1 with TRBJ1-3; D unresolved. V was trimmed by 4 bases and J by 0 bases, leaving 10 bases between them. This CDR3 has 14 amino acids. Looked up from germline, CDR1 is DFQATT and CDR2 is SNEGSKA (reference sequence). DNA for the CDR3: TGCAGTGCTACGACTTCCAGCTCTGGAAACACCATATATTTT. Amino acid sequence: CSATTSSSGNTIYF.

This clonotype was recorded many times. The V gene is TRBV5-1, the J gene TRBJ2-2, with 8 bases lining up with TRBD1. The germline gives CDR1 SGHRS, CDR2 YFSETQ. J gave up 6 bases and V 4 bases, and 8 bases lay outside the gene matches. The CDR3 has 15 amino acids. The CDR3 reads CASSTGQGWPGELFF. The DNA of the CDR3 is TGCGCCAGCAGCACTGGACAGGGCTGGCCCGGGGAGCTGTTTTTT.

The chain carries TRBV12-3 or TRBV12-4 and TRBJ1-1, with 10 bases identical to TRBD1. V lost 4 bases, J lost 6 bases, and 8 bases stayed unmatched. The CDR3 has 15 amino acids. The CDR3 reads CASSSDRGFRPEAFF. The CDR3 DNA sequence: TGTGCCAGCAGTTCGGACAGGGGGTTCCGTCCTGAAGCTTTCTTT.

The genes are TRBV10-3 and TRBJ1-1; possible D gene TRBD1, 5 bases. Germline CDR1 and CDR2: ENHRY and SYGVKD. V was shortened by 0 bases and J by 3 bases, with 11 bases between the two germline ends. The CDR3 consists of 15 residues. The CDR3 nucleotides read TGTGCCATCAGTGAGTCACGGGGGTTGTACACTGAAGCTTTCTTT. Its translation: CAISESRGLYTEAFF.